The sample holds one count of the clone carrying this T cell receptor (beta chain). Its matching antigen is unknown. The sample belongs to a study of cytomegalovirus exposure and HLA in healthy donors. Overall study: Of the donors genotyped, approximately 410 in all, about 80% fell in the Caucasian-associated ancestry cluster.

The CDR3 sequence is 16 residues long. Germline trimming cut 1 base from V and 7 bases from J; bases unmatched to any gene: 8. In germline, CDR1 is MGHRA, CDR2 YSYEKL. Whole-study findings and limits: Overall, under 200 TCR beta chains were annotated as cytomegalovirus-associated. There were a few CMV-associated chains whose specificity for CMV antigens was confirmed in vitro.

Use of 60 Vbeta and 13 Jbeta primers characterized the PCR. The table came from immunoSEQ multiplex PCR; TCRdb's copy has only in-frame clones and leaves some out. The sample has 130,000 to 150,000 clones; 70% to 85% are singletons. The sequence was collected from a woman aged 60-75 years in good health and CMV-seropositive. This chain joins TRBV4-1 and TRBJ2-1, with 9 positions matching TRBD2. The sample comprised PBMCs. The CDR3 spells CASSQVQAGGLNEQFF. CDR3 nucleotides: TGCGCCAGCAGCCAAGTTCAGGCGGGAGGGCTGAATGAGCAGTTCTTC.